A selection of T cell receptor beta chains follows, all from one sample in a study of somatic mutations in cytotoxic T cells in rheumatoid arthritis. The repertoire was sequenced with immunoSEQ multiplex PCR; TCRdb's copy has only in-frame clones and lacks some. The repertoire includes approximately 17,000 clones, just under 80% of them detected once, and roughly a sixth sits in the top ten. Sequenced: CD8+ T cells sorted from blood. Receptors originate from an adult with rheumatoid arthritis. Both conserved end residues are part of each CDR3. Each record gives: V gene, J gene, CDR3 length, D gene, CDR3 protein. The D gene is left open where the match is weak.

v_call: TRBV5-4; j_call: TRBJ1-2; cdr3_length: 14; d_call: NA; cdr3_aa: CASSLGTGRYGYTF
v_call: TRBV4-1; j_call: TRBJ2-2; cdr3_length: 16; d_call: TRBD1; cdr3_aa: CARVGDSVLNTGELFF
v_call: TRBV19; j_call: TRBJ2-5; cdr3_length: 19; d_call: TRBD2; cdr3_aa: CASSIGAIRTSGGAETQYF
v_call: TRBV11-1; j_call: TRBJ2-5; cdr3_length: 17; d_call: TRBD2; cdr3_aa: CASRKVPGLAVQETQYF
v_call: TRBV28; j_call: TRBJ2-7; cdr3_length: 17; d_call: TRBD2; cdr3_aa: CASSLLAGGPDSYEQYF
v_call: TRBV4-2; j_call: TRBJ2-5; cdr3_length: 13; d_call: NA; cdr3_aa: CASSQEPGETQYF
v_call: TRBV4-1; j_call: TRBJ2-5; cdr3_length: 15; d_call: NA; cdr3_aa: CASSQLGTVQETQYF
v_call: TRBV27; j_call: TRBJ2-5; cdr3_length: 15; d_call: NA; cdr3_aa: CASSLRVQGKETQYF
v_call: TRBV6-1; j_call: TRBJ1-5; cdr3_length: 12; d_call: NA; cdr3_aa: CASSEPGALGHF
v_call: TRBV5-6; j_call: TRBJ2-5; cdr3_length: 14; d_call: NA; cdr3_aa: CASSMTVYQETQYF
v_call: TRBV2; j_call: TRBJ2-7; cdr3_length: 14; d_call: TRBD2; cdr3_aa: CASNGLAGGIEQYF
v_call: TRBV15; j_call: TRBJ2-4; cdr3_length: 14; d_call: TRBD1; cdr3_aa: CATSRGDSKNIQYF
v_call: TRBV7-9; j_call: TRBJ1-4; cdr3_length: 17; d_call: NA; cdr3_aa: CASSSSGPGILREKLFF
v_call: TRBV9; j_call: TRBJ1-6; cdr3_length: 16; d_call: NA; cdr3_aa: CASSVGHSSYNSPLHF
v_call: TRBV7-9; j_call: TRBJ2-7; cdr3_length: 12; d_call: NA; cdr3_aa: CASSLVGYEQYF
v_call: TRBV7-6; j_call: TRBJ1-4; cdr3_length: 13; d_call: NA; cdr3_aa: CASSLADMDKLFF
v_call: TRBV30; j_call: TRBJ2-3; cdr3_length: 15; d_call: NA; cdr3_aa: CAWSPSVASTDTQYF
v_call: TRBV6-5; j_call: TRBJ2-1; cdr3_length: 16; d_call: TRBD2; cdr3_aa: CASSYGGGYPNNEQFF
v_call: TRBV9; j_call: TRBJ1-2; cdr3_length: 14; d_call: NA; cdr3_aa: CASSPAGDHYGYTF
v_call: TRBV9; j_call: TRBJ1-6; cdr3_length: 17; d_call: NA; cdr3_aa: CASSSRSGSRDDSPLHF
v_call: TRBV10-3; j_call: TRBJ2-3; cdr3_length: 14; d_call: NA; cdr3_aa: CAIRDSPHTDTQYF
v_call: TRBV27; j_call: TRBJ1-5; cdr3_length: 16; d_call: TRBD1; cdr3_aa: CASSSRTGDTHQPQHF
v_call: TRBV6-5; j_call: TRBJ2-7; cdr3_length: 12; d_call: NA; cdr3_aa: CASADRPYEQYF
v_call: TRBV6-5; j_call: TRBJ1-6; cdr3_length: 14; d_call: NA; cdr3_aa: CASSLGQSNSPLHF
v_call: TRBV15; j_call: TRBJ2-2; cdr3_length: 16; d_call: NA; cdr3_aa: CATRMFPILDTGELFF
v_call: TRBV10-3; j_call: TRBJ1-1; cdr3_length: 16; d_call: TRBD1; cdr3_aa: CAISESGGHKLTEAFF
v_call: TRBV11-3; j_call: TRBJ2-5; cdr3_length: 16; d_call: NA; cdr3_aa: CASSPETLTGQKTQYF
v_call: TRBV2; j_call: TRBJ1-2; cdr3_length: 11; d_call: NA; cdr3_aa: CASVAGNGYTF
v_call: TRBV6-5; j_call: TRBJ2-5; cdr3_length: 16; d_call: TRBD2; cdr3_aa: CASSYPSGRGGETQYF
v_call: TRBV25-1; j_call: TRBJ2-1; cdr3_length: 11; d_call: NA; cdr3_aa: CASSDYNEQFF
v_call: TRBV6-5; j_call: TRBJ2-3; cdr3_length: 13; d_call: NA; cdr3_aa: CASRQGSTDTQYF
v_call: TRBV6-1; j_call: TRBJ1-2; cdr3_length: 12; d_call: NA; cdr3_aa: CASEGIVYGYTF
v_call: TRBV6-5; j_call: TRBJ2-3; cdr3_length: 13; d_call: TRBD2; cdr3_aa: CASRGGEGDTQYF
v_call: TRBV5-1; j_call: TRBJ1-3; cdr3_length: 18; d_call: NA; cdr3_aa: CASSTGDGSLVSGNTIYF
v_call: TRBV6-5; j_call: TRBJ2-2; cdr3_length: 11; d_call: NA; cdr3_aa: CASADTGELFF
v_call: TRBV4-1; j_call: TRBJ1-6; cdr3_length: 16; d_call: NA; cdr3_aa: CASSQDRRGEKSPLHF
v_call: TRBV19; j_call: TRBJ2-2; cdr3_length: 13; d_call: NA; cdr3_aa: CASSITITGELFF
v_call: TRBV30; j_call: TRBJ2-2; cdr3_length: 14; d_call: NA; cdr3_aa: CAWSINRATGELFF
v_call: TRBV7-9; j_call: TRBJ1-2; cdr3_length: 14; d_call: NA; cdr3_aa: CASSPEAPLYGYTF
v_call: TRBV2; j_call: TRBJ2-7; cdr3_length: 14; d_call: NA; cdr3_aa: CASSFSGRPYEQYF
v_call: TRBV9; j_call: TRBJ2-2; cdr3_length: 15; d_call: TRBD1; cdr3_aa: CASSVVDRATGELFF
v_call: TRBV6-1; j_call: TRBJ1-6; cdr3_length: 15; d_call: NA; cdr3_aa: CASSPRGGENSPLHF
v_call: TRBV9; j_call: TRBJ2-7; cdr3_length: 15; d_call: TRBD1; cdr3_aa: CASSPSGQGSYEQYF
v_call: TRBV6-5; j_call: TRBJ2-1; cdr3_length: 14; d_call: NA; cdr3_aa: CATSSGTSANEQFF
v_call: TRBV11-2; j_call: TRBJ1-1; cdr3_length: 13; d_call: TRBD1; cdr3_aa: CASSGTGITEAFF
v_call: TRBV7-9; j_call: TRBJ2-7; cdr3_length: 13; d_call: NA; cdr3_aa: CASSLTAATGQYF
v_call: TRBV23-1; j_call: TRBJ2-7; cdr3_length: 18; d_call: NA; cdr3_aa: CASSHYRAGGVANYEQYF
v_call: TRBV6-6; j_call: TRBJ1-2; cdr3_length: 11; d_call: NA; cdr3_aa: CASSGRFGYTF
v_call: TRBV25-1; j_call: TRBJ2-3; cdr3_length: 10; d_call: NA; cdr3_aa: CASMWDTQYF
v_call: TRBV28; j_call: TRBJ2-7; cdr3_length: 13; d_call: NA; cdr3_aa: CASSLRLVYEQYF
v_call: TRBV28; j_call: TRBJ2-3; cdr3_length: 12; d_call: NA; cdr3_aa: CASSPPTDTQYF
v_call: TRBV5-1; j_call: TRBJ1-1; cdr3_length: 16; d_call: NA; cdr3_aa: CASRQTGGTTNTEAFF
v_call: TRBV19; j_call: TRBJ1-4; cdr3_length: 11; d_call: NA; cdr3_aa: CASRANEKLFF
v_call: TRBV27; j_call: TRBJ1-5; cdr3_length: 12; d_call: NA; cdr3_aa: CASSPGNQPQHF
v_call: TRBV15; j_call: TRBJ1-2; cdr3_length: 17; d_call: TRBD1; cdr3_aa: CATSRPLRDRDIYGYTF
v_call: TRBV2; j_call: TRBJ1-1; cdr3_length: 18; d_call: NA; cdr3_aa: CASSEWGGRGSSNTEAFF
v_call: TRBV5-4; j_call: TRBJ1-1; cdr3_length: 15; d_call: TRBD1; cdr3_aa: CASSFLGQGNTEAFF
v_call: TRBV28; j_call: TRBJ1-3; cdr3_length: 15; d_call: NA; cdr3_aa: CASSLRRGSGNTIYF